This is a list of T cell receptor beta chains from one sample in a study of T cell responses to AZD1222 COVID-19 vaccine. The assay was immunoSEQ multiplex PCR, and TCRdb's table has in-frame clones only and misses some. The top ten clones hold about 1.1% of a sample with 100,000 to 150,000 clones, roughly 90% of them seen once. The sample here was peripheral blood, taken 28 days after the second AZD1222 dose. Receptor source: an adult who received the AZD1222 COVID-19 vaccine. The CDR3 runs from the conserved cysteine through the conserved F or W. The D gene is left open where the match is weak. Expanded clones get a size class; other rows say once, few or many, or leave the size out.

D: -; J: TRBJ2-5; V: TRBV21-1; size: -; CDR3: CASSKGGPGPRQETQYF; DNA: TGTGCCAGCAGCAAAGGGGGGCCGGGACCAAGGCAAGAGACCCAGTACTTC
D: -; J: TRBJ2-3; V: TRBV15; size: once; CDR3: CATSRDLGGGTDTQYF; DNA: TGTGCCACCAGCAGAGATCTTGGGGGTGGTACAGATACGCAGTATTTT
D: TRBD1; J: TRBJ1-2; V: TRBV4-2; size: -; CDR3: CASSPGQGEVGGYTF; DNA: TGTGCCAGCAGCCCGGGGCAGGGGGAAGTAGGTGGCTACACCTTC
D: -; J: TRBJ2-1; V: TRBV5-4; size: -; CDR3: CASSLQGGAEQFF; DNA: TGTGCCAGCAGCTTACAGGGCGGTGCTGAGCAGTTCTTC
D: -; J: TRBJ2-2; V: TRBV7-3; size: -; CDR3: CASSPQGPNTGELFF; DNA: TGTGCCAGCAGCCCCCAGGGACCGAACACCGGGGAGCTGTTTTTT
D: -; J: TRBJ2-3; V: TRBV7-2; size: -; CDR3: CASLATTSTDTQYF; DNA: TGTGCCAGCCTAGCGACGACTAGCACAGATACGCAGTATTTT
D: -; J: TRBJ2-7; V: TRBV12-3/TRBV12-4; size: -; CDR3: CASRWRGNYEQYF; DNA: TGTGCCAGCAGGTGGAGGGGGAACTACGAGCAGTACTTC
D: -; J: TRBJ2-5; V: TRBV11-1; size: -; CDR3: CASSLDPGVQETQYF; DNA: TGTGCCAGCAGTTTAGATCCCGGGGTTCAAGAGACCCAGTACTTC
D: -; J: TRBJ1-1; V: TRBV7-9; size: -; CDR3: CASRTGQRDEAFF; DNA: TGTGCCAGCCGTACCGGACAGCGGGATGAAGCTTTCTTT
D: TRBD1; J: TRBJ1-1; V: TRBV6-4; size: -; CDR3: CASSDSAQGAKEAFF; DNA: TGTGCCAGCAGTGATTCAGCACAGGGGGCAAAAGAAGCTTTCTTT
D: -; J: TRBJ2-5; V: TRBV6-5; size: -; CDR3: CASASGAGETQYF; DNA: TGTGCCAGCGCCTCAGGGGCGGGAGAGACCCAGTACTTC
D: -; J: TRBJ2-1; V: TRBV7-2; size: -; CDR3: CASSLAHVLNEQFF; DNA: TGTGCCAGCAGCTTAGCGCATGTTCTAAATGAGCAGTTCTTC
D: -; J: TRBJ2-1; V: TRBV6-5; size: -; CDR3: CASSQLSSYNEQFF; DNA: TGTGCCAGCAGCCAACTAAGCTCCTACAATGAGCAGTTCTTC
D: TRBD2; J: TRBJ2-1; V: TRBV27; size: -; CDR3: CASSFVSGRVNEQFF; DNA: TGTGCCAGCAGTTTTGTTAGCGGGAGGGTGAATGAGCAGTTCTTC
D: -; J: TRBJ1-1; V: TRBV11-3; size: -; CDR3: CASSLSGMNTEAFF; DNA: TGTGCCAGCAGCTTATCCGGTATGAACACTGAAGCTTTCTTT
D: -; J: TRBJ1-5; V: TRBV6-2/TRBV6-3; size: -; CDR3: CASSYAENQPQHF; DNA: TGTGCCAGCAGTTACGCGGAGAATCAGCCCCAGCATTTT
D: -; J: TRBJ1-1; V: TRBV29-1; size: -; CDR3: CSSRTVVGTEAFF; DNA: TGCAGCTCGAGGACGGTGGTCGGCACTGAAGCTTTCTTT
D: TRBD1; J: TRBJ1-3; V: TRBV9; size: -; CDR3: CASSVDPRQGYGNTIYF; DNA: TGTGCCAGCAGCGTGGACCCACGACAGGGGTACGGAAACACCATATATTTT
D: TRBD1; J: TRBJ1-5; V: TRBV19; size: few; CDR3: CASSIPLGQGGNQPQHF; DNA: TGTGCCAGTAGTATACCGTTGGGACAGGGGGGCAATCAGCCCCAGCATTTT
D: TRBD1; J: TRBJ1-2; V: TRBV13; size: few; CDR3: CASSRAPGTGADGYTF; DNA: TGTGCCAGCAGCCGAGCCCCCGGGACAGGGGCGGATGGCTACACCTTC
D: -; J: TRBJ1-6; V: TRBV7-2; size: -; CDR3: CASSLVTGSPLHF; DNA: TGTGCCAGCAGCTTAGTCACAGGTTCACCCCTCCACTTT
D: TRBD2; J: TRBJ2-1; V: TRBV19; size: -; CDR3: CASSMGGFNEQFF; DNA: TGTGCCAGTAGTATGGGAGGGTTCAATGAGCAGTTCTTC
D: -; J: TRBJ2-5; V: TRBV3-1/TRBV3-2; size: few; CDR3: CASSQGSWDLQETQYF; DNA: TGTGCCAGCAGCCAAGGTAGCTGGGACCTCCAAGAGACCCAGTACTTC
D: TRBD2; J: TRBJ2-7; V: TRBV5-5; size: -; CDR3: CASSLKFAGVGVYEQYF; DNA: TGTGCCAGCAGCTTGAAATTCGCGGGAGTTGGGGTCTACGAGCAGTACTTC
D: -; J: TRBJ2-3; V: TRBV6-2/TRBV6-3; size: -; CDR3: CASSYQGSDTQYF; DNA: TGTGCCAGCAGTTATCAGGGGTCCGATACGCAGTATTTT
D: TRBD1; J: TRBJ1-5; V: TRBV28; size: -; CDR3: CASSLPRTGGQPQHF; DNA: TGTGCCAGCAGTTTACCCCGGACAGGAGGTCAGCCCCAGCATTTT
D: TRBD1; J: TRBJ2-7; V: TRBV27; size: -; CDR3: CASRNRGPPYEQYF; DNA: TGTGCCAGCAGGAACAGGGGGCCCCCCTACGAGCAGTACTTC
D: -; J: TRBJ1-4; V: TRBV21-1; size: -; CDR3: CASSPRPRAHQTNEKLFF; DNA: TGTGCCAGCAGCCCTCGACCCAGGGCCCATCAAACTAATGAAAAACTGTTTTTT
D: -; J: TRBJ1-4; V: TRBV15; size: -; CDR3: CATSRQGHNEKLFF; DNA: TGTGCCACCAGCAGACAGGGCCATAATGAAAAACTGTTTTTT